This T cell receptor beta chain was recovered during a study of resident and recirculating memory T cells in vitiligo. Study in general: No cells were sorted; samples were homogenized just before genomic DNA extraction. Regarding the study as a whole: No single dominant TCR clone appeared; lesion clonality varied. Sequences differed between biopsy sites and patients, suggesting private specificity.

Patients had received no treatment within the previous three months. The method was immunoSEQ multiplex PCR; TCRdb's version includes in-frame clones alone and lacks a portion of them. The repertoire holds 70,000 to 85,000 clones, with 90% to 95% as singletons. The CDR3 has 16 amino acids. The ends were cut back, 3 bases at V and 6 bases at J, with 17 bases in the middle. Per germline, CDR1 LNHDA and CDR2 SQIVND (reference sequence). Points on this clone: Antigen: not known.

The material sequenced was blood. The V and J genes are TRBV19 and TRBJ1-4, with D possibly matching TRBD1 (6 bases). This sequence was found in a male donor with vitiligo. The CDR3 DNA is TGTGCCAGTAGTATCCCCCTCGGGGGGGCTGATGAAAAACTGTTTTTT. It codes for CASSIPLGGADEKLFF.